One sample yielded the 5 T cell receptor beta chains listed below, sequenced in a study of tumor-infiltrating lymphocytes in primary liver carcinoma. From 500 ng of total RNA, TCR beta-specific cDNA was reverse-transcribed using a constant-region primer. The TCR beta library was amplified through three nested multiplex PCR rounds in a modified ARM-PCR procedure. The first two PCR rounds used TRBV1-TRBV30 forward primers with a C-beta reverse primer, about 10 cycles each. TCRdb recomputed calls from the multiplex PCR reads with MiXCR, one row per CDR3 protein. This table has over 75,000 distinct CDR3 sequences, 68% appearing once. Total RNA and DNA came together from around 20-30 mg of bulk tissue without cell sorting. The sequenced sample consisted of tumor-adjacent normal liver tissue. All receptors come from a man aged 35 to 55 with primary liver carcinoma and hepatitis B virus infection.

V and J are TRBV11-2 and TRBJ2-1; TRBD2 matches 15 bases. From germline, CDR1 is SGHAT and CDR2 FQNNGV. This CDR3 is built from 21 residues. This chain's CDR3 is CISSLSYGLAGGKSSYNEQFF. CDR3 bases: TGTATCAGCAGCTTATCATACGGACTAGCGGGAGGGAAGAGCTCCTACAATGAGCAGTTCTTC.

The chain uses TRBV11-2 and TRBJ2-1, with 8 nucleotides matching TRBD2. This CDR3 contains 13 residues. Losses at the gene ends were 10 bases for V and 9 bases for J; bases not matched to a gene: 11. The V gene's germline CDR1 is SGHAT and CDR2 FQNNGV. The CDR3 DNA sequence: TGTGCCAACATCCGGGGGGGGAGTAGTGAGCAGTTCTTC. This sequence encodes CANIRGGSSEQFF.

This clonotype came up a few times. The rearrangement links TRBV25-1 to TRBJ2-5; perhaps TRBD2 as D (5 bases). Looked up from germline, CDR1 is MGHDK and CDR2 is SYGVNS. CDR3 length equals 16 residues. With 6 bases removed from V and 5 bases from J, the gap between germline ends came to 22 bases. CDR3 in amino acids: CASSVSWGDGIETQYF. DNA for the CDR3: TGTGCCAGCAGCGTCTCATGGGGAGATGGGATCGAGACCCAGTACTTC.

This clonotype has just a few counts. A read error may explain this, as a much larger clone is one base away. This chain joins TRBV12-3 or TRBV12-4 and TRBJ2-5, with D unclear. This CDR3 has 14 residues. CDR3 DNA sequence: TGTACCAGCAGTTTCCCGGCTACTCAAGAGACCCAGTACTTC. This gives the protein CTSSFPATQETQYF.

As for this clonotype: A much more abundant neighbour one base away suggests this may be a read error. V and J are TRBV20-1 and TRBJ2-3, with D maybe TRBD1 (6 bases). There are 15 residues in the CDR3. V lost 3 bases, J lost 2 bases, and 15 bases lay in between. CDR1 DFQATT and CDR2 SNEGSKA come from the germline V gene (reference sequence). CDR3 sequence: CSASTVGANTDTQYF. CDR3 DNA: TGCAGTGCTAGCACCGTGGGGGCAAACACAGATACGCAGTATTTT.